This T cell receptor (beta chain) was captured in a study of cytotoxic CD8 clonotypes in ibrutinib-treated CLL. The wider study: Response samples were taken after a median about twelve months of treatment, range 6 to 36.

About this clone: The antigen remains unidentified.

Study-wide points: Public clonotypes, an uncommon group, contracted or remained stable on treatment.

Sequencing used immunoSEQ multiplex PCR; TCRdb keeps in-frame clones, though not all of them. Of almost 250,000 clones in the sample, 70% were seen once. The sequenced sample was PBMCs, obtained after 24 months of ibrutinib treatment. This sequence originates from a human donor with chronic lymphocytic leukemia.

DNA for the CDR3: TGTGCCAGCAGACTACAGGGCCCGACCACTGAAGCTTTCTTT. Protein sequence: CASRLQGPTTEAFF. The V and J genes are TRBV6-5 and TRBJ1-1; a possible D gene is TRBD1 (6 bases). The CDR3 spans 14 residues. Germline V CDR1 and CDR2: MNHEY, SVGAGI. V was cut by 6 bases and J by 4 bases, with 15 bases left in between.